What follows are 3 T cell receptor beta chains derived from one specimen sequenced in a study of a mutant IDH1 vaccine in newly diagnosed glioma. Their recognized antigens are unknown. Time point: week 5, during vaccination. In every dose of vaccine, 300 ug of mutant IDH1 20-mer peptide was given alongside topical imiquimod. Some clones are missing from TCRdb's copy, which holds only in-frame ones; the method was immunoSEQ multiplex PCR. This sample carries some 51,000 clones, around 80% of them seen once, and the ten largest clones take about 2%. The sequenced sample was PBMCs, obtained from a glioma patient whose treatment included an IDH1 peptide vaccine. These receptors all stem from a woman aged 40 to 49 with glioma.

This clone was observed once. The chain has TRBV5-1 and TRBJ1-3, with D possibly being TRBD1 (6 bases). The CDR3 is 15 residues long. Germline CDR1 is SGHRS and CDR2 is YFSETQ. V was clipped by 0 bases and J by 0 bases, with 7 bases between them. The CDR3 sequence: CASSLGGGSGNTIYF. The CDR3, as DNA: TGCGCCAGCAGCTTGGGAGGGGGCTCTGGAAACACCATATATTTT.

The chain is built from TRBV5-6 and TRBJ2-5; 10 bases are shared with TRBD1. The CDR3 is 16 amino acids. Germline V lookup: CDR1 SGHDT, CDR2 YYEEEE. V shed 1 base, J shed 2 bases, and the junction held 5 bases outside the gene matches. The chain's CDR3 is CASSLRTGGNQETQYF. For the CDR3, the DNA is TGTGCCAGCAGCTTGCGGACAGGGGGGAATCAAGAGACCCAGTACTTC.

This chain connects TRBV19 to TRBJ2-2, with D maybe TRBD2 (6 bases). V lost 3 bases, J lost 5 bases, and 19 bases lay in between. This CDR3 region has 17 residues. Germline CDR1 and CDR2: LNHDA and SQIVND (reference sequence). The CDR3 reads CASSILRGRAGTGELFF. The CDR3 nucleotides are TGTGCCAGTAGTATCTTAAGGGGCAGGGCGGGGACCGGGGAGCTGTTTTTT.